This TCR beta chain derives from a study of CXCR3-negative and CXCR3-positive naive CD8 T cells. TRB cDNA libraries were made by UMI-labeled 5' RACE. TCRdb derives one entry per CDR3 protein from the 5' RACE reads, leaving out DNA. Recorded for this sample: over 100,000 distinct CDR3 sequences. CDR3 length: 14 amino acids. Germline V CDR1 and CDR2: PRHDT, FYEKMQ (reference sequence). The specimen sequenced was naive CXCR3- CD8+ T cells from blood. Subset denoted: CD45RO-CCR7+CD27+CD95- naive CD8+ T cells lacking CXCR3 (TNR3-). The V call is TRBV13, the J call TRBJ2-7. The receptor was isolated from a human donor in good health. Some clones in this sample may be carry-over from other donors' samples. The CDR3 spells CASSSGRGSYEQYF.